The rows below give T cell receptor beta chains drawn from one sample of a study of regulatory T cells in long-lasting Graves disease. One entry per CDR3 protein, called by TCRdb with MiXCR from the multiplex PCR reads. The profile shows around 450,000 distinct CDR3 sequences, about 17% of them singletons. These data were also filed under a second study, of T cells in Graves' hyperthyroidism and ophthalmopathy.

The source was peripheral blood mononuclear cells (PBMCs), collected at new diagnosis, from a patient treated with antithyroid drugs. These receptors all come from a man aged 35 to 55 with Graves disease. The CDR3 runs from the conserved cysteine through the conserved F or W. Each record gives: clone size, V gene, J gene, D gene, CDR3 DNA, CDR3 protein. A D gene is named only where the DNA matches it firmly. Size is stated for part of the rows, as once, few or many counts, or as a class when the clone is expanded.

>few|TRBV9|TRBJ2-1|-
TGTGCCAGCACCCGAACCCTAGACCCCACCCCCTCGTTC
CASTRTLDPTPSF
>few|TRBV15|TRBJ2-1|TRBD2
TGTGCCACCAGTATCAGCGGGAGTTGGAATGAGCAGTTCTTC
CATSISGSWNEQFF
>many|TRBV7-6|TRBJ2-3|-
TGTGCCAGCAGCCAAGGGGGGGCAGATACGCAGTATTTT
CASSQGGADTQYF
>-|TRBV20-1|TRBJ2-1|TRBD2
TGCAGTGCTAGCCTGGGGACTAGCGGTTCCTACAATGAGCAGTTCTTC
CSASLGTSGSYNEQFF
>many|TRBV3-1|TRBJ1-1|TRBD1
TGTGCCAGCAGCCAAGCCGGGACAGCTAACACTGAAGCTTTCTTT
CASSQAGTANTEAFF
>-|TRBV11-2|TRBJ1-1|TRBD1
TGTGCCAGCAGGCGACCGGGACAGTCCCTGTTGGACACTGAAGCTTTCTTT
CASRRPGQSLLDTEAFF
>-|TRBV5-1|TRBJ2-1|-
TGCGCCAGCAGCCAACCCGGGACCAGATTCTTTGAGCAGTTCTTC
CASSQPGTRFFEQFF
>-|TRBV10-2|TRBJ2-7|-
TGCGCCAGCAAGTTTGAACGGGTAGCCTACGAGCAGTACTTC
CASKFERVAYEQYF
>once|TRBV12-5|TRBJ2-5|TRBD2
TGTGCTAGTGGTTTCCTAGCGGGGCCCCAAGAGACCCAGTACTTC
CASGFLAGPQETQYF
>many|TRBV3-1|TRBJ2-7|TRBD2
TGTGCCAGCAGCCACGGACTAGCCTACGAGCAGTACTTC
CASSHGLAYEQYF
>many|TRBV20-1|TRBJ2-7|-
TGCAGTGCTAGAAGGTCGAGCTCCTACGAGCAGTACTTC
CSARRSSSYEQYF
>-|TRBV4-1|TRBJ1-2|TRBD1
TGCGCCAGCAGCGCCCGGGACAGGGGGAACTATGGCTACACCTTC
CASSARDRGNYGYTF
>few|TRBV5-5|TRBJ2-1|-
TGTGCCAGCAGCCGCCTCGGGACCAAGAATGAGCAGTTCTTC
CASSRLGTKNEQFF
>-|TRBV28|TRBJ2-5|TRBD1
TGTGCCAGCAGTACTGCCGGACAGGGCCAGGAGACCCAGTACTTC
CASSTAGQGQETQYF
>few|TRBV20-1|TRBJ2-3|TRBD2
TGCAGTGCTCTAGCGGGAGTTGAAGATACGCAGTATTTT
CSALAGVEDTQYF
>-|TRBV9|TRBJ2-2|-
TGTGCCAGCAGCGTTTCTCAGGGACCTATCGGGGAGCTGTTTTTT
CASSVSQGPIGELFF
>-|TRBV6-2/TRBV6-3|TRBJ2-3|TRBD2
TGTGCCAGCAGTTCTGTCGGGAGGGCCGTGGGCACAGATACGCAGTATTTT
CASSSVGRAVGTDTQYF
>many|TRBV13|TRBJ2-7|TRBD1
TGTGCCAGCAGTCGAGGGACAGACTACGAGCAGTACTTC
CASSRGTDYEQYF
>many|TRBV12-5|TRBJ1-4|-
TGTGCTAGTGGTTTGGGTTCCGTCAGGGAAAAACTGTTTTTT
CASGLGSVREKLFF
>many|TRBV20-1|TRBJ1-1|-
TGCAGTGCTAGGGGGGAATCGCAGGGGTGGACTGAAGCTTTCTTT
CSARGESQGWTEAFF
>few|TRBV10-3|TRBJ1-6|-
TGTGCCATCAGATCAGGGGTAGGTGATTCACCCCTCCACTTT
CAIRSGVGDSPLHF
>many|TRBV2|TRBJ2-7|TRBD2
TGTGCCAGCAACTGGCTAGCGGATAACGAGCAGTACTTC
CASNWLADNEQYF
>-|TRBV28|TRBJ1-5|-
TGTGCCAGCAGTTTGGCGGGGGCGTGGGGTCCCCAGCATTTT
CASSLAGAWGPQHF
>many|TRBV9|TRBJ1-1|TRBD1
TGTGCCAGCAGCGTAGCGGGGACAGAGAACACTGAAGCTTTCTTT
CASSVAGTENTEAFF
>-|TRBV6-1|TRBJ1-2|-
TGTGCCAGCACCGATTCGCGTGGGGAGGTCCCCACCTTC
CASTDSRGEVPTF
>few|TRBV7-9|TRBJ2-5|-
TGTGCCAGCAGCTTAGTAGCAGGACAAGGACAAGAGACCCAGTACTTC
CASSLVAGQGQETQYF
>few|TRBV5-1|TRBJ2-7|TRBD1
TGCGCCAGCAGCCCGGGGACAGCCAACGAGCAGTACTTC
CASSPGTANEQYF
>many|TRBV10-3|TRBJ2-2|TRBD1
TGTGCCACGCAAACAGGGGCCGGGGAGCTGTTTTTT
CATQTGAGELFF
>once|TRBV7-9|TRBJ2-5|-
TGTGCCAGCAGCAAGTCCAGGTGCCAAGAGACCCAGTACTTC
CASSKSRCQETQYF
>-|TRBV5-1|TRBJ2-5|-
TGCGCCAGCAGCGCCCGGGGGGCCGGTGGGGAGACCCAGTACTTC
CASSARGAGGETQYF
>many|TRBV20-1|TRBJ1-1|TRBD1
TGCAGTGCTAGGCGGACAGGAGAAATACGCGCTGAAGCTTTCTTT
CSARRTGEIRAEAFF
>many|TRBV11-3|TRBJ2-2|TRBD2
TGTGCCAGCAGCCGACTAGCGGGAGGCACCGGGGAGCTGTTTTTT
CASSRLAGGTGELFF
>-|TRBV11-3|TRBJ2-6|TRBD1
TGTGCCAGCAGCGTCTCCGGGACAGGGGGCGCTGGGGCCAACGTCCTGACTTTC
CASSVSGTGGAGANVLTF
>many|TRBV24-1|TRBJ2-1|TRBD2
TGTGCCACCAGTGACCGGGGACTGCGGGAGGGTCTTTACAATGAGCAGTTCTTC
CATSDRGLREGLYNEQFF
>many|TRBV20-1|TRBJ2-1|TRBD1
TGCAGTGCCCCCGAGACAGGGGGTTACAATGAGCAGTTCTTC
CSAPETGGYNEQFF
>few|TRBV7-9|TRBJ2-7|-
TGTGCCAGCAGCTTAGGACCGTCGGCGTACTACGAGCAGTACTTC
CASSLGPSAYYEQYF
>many|TRBV6-2/TRBV6-3|TRBJ2-7|-
TGTGCCAGCAGTGAACTTCGGGGCACTGCGGCCCACGAGCAGTACTTC
CASSELRGTAAHEQYF
>many|TRBV12-3/TRBV12-4|TRBJ1-1|-
TGTGCCAGCAGTTTAGAGCTACATATGAACACTGAAGCTTTCTTT
CASSLELHMNTEAFF
>-|TRBV29-1|TRBJ1-2|TRBD1
TGCAGCGTTCCCGGACAGGGGGACTATGGCTACACCTTC
CSVPGQGDYGYTF
>many|TRBV20-1|TRBJ2-2|TRBD2
TGCAGTGCTAGAGATCGCGTAGCGGGAGTTACCGGGGAGCTGTTTTTT
CSARDRVAGVTGELFF
>few|TRBV6-2/TRBV6-3|TRBJ1-5|-
TGTGCCAGCAGCTTGGGGAGTGGGCATCAGCCCCAGCATTTT
CASSLGSGHQPQHF
>many|TRBV28|TRBJ2-5|TRBD2
TGTGCCAGCAGTTCCCGGCTAGCGGGAGAAGAGACCCAGTACTTC
CASSSRLAGEETQYF
>many|TRBV3-1|TRBJ1-5|-
TGTGCCAGCAGCCAAGATCATGGGTCGGATCTACTTCAGCCCCAGCATTTT
CASSQDHGSDLLQPQHF
>-|TRBV11-2|TRBJ2-5|-
TGTGCCAGCAGCCTTAGCGGTATGACGGGAGAGACCCAGTACTTC
CASSLSGMTGETQYF
>-|TRBV19|TRBJ1-6|-
TGTGCCAGTAGTAGCGTACCGGGAAATTCACCCCTCCACTTT
CASSSVPGNSPLHF
>many|TRBV28|TRBJ1-6|TRBD1
TGTGCCAGCAGCTCACCCCAACGGACAGGGAGTTCCTCACCCCTCCACTTT
CASSSPQRTGSSSPLHF
>few|TRBV5-5|TRBJ2-1|TRBD2
TGTGCCAGCAGGAACCCCGGGACTAGCGGGAGGAATGAGCAGTTCTTC
CASRNPGTSGRNEQFF
>many|TRBV7-2|TRBJ1-1|-
TGTGCCAGCAGCCCGTCCATGAACACTGAAGCTTTCTTT
CASSPSMNTEAFF
>many|TRBV9|TRBJ2-5|TRBD2
TGTGCCAGCAGCGTAGGGTCTAGCGGGAGGGCCTTGGAGACCCAGTACTTC
CASSVGSSGRALETQYF
>many|TRBV18|TRBJ2-7|TRBD2
TGTGCCAGCAGCCCATTAGCGGGATCGGGGGAGCAGTACTTC
CASSPLAGSGEQYF
>many|TRBV7-8|TRBJ2-2|-
TGTGCCAGCAGCGCCAAAAAGCGGGTACCCGGGGAGCTGTTTTTT
CASSAKKRVPGELFF
>many|TRBV20-1|TRBJ2-7|-
TGCAGTGCCTACTCAGGCTACAACTCCTACGAGCAGTACTTT
CSAYSGYNSYEQYF